This T cell receptor beta chain was sequenced for a study of cytomegalovirus exposure and HLA in healthy donors. Study-wide results and caveats: Highest at DRB1 and lowest at HLA-C, TCR association rates differed among HLA loci in a later analysis. An analysis that was carried out later associated 15,000 to 20,000 TCR beta sequences with HLA alleles at 0.05 false discovery rate. The study found most TCR sequences rare, yet found some public TCRs in many donors. V- and J-gene trimming of TCR beta was linked (in a later analysis) to a missense DCLRE1C variant.

Comment on this clone: Its antigen is undetermined.

Primers included in the PCR were 60 Vbeta and 13 Jbeta primers. Sequenced by immunoSEQ multiplex PCR; TCRdb stores in-frame clones only, minus some. The sample lists roughly 150,000 clones, nearly 80% occurring once. Unmatched junction bases numbered 2, after V lost 1 base and J lost 4 bases. Germline V gene lookup returns CDR1 SGHDN and CDR2 FVKESK. The CDR3 has 15 residues. The chain is built from TRBV14 and TRBJ2-7; 12 bases agree with TRBD2. The sequenced sample was PBMCs. The clonotype was recovered from a man aged 30 to 45 in good health and CMV-seronegative. In nucleotides, the CDR3 is TGTGCCAGCAGCCAAGGACTAGCGGGAGCATACGAGCAGTACTTC. Encoded protein: CASSQGLAGAYEQYF.